The sequence of this TCR beta chain was determined in a study of blood T cell repertoires in COVID-19. Study-wide background: PBMCs, B-cell-depleted T cells, or T cells were the source of the cDNA or gDNA that made up the material.

One Seattle source followed patients from active infection through their disease course. Methods used by the authors: Reference gene primer amplification gave estimated nucleated cell counts. The repertoire was sequenced with immunoSEQ multiplex PCR; TCRdb's copy has only in-frame clones and lacks some. That table is the source of V, J and clone size, and D and trimming were worked out from the DNA. Of 200,000 to 250,000 clones listed, 70% to 90% are singletons. Germline CDR1 is SGHRS and CDR2 is YFSETQ. The CDR3 is 14 residues long. With 2 bases removed from V and 1 base from J, the gap between germline ends came to 9 bases.

The chain is built from TRBV5-1 and TRBJ2-5, with unresolved D. Sequenced material: peripheral blood. The origin of this receptor is a woman in her 70s with COVID-19, enrolled during active disease. CDR3 sequence reads: CASSLASIQETQYF. The CDR3 nucleotides are TGCGCCAGCAGCTTAGCGAGTATCCAAGAGACCCAGTACTTC.